This T cell receptor beta chain emerged from a study of shared clonotypes between healthy human individuals. Regarding the study as a whole: Naive subsets generally had larger estimated richness than memory subsets.

TCRdb keeps only in-frame clones here, not all; method: immunoSEQ multiplex PCR. The profile shows some 2.1 million clones, 85% to 95% of them singletons. The CDR3 consists of 15 residues. V lost 6 bases, J lost 10 bases, and 19 bases lay in between. The germline V gene has CDR1 MNHEY and CDR2 SMNVEV (reference sequence). Concerning this clone: Antigen: not known.

Specimen: naive CD4+ T cells sorted from blood. The subset here: CD45RA+ positively selected. The clonotype originates from a man younger than 35 in good health. The chain combines TRBV27 with TRBJ1-6; D is possibly TRBD1 (5 bases). The CDR3 nucleotides are TGTGCCAGCAGGCCGATTGGCCAGGGAGGGTCACCCCTCCACTTT. Its translation: CASRPIGQGGSPLHF.